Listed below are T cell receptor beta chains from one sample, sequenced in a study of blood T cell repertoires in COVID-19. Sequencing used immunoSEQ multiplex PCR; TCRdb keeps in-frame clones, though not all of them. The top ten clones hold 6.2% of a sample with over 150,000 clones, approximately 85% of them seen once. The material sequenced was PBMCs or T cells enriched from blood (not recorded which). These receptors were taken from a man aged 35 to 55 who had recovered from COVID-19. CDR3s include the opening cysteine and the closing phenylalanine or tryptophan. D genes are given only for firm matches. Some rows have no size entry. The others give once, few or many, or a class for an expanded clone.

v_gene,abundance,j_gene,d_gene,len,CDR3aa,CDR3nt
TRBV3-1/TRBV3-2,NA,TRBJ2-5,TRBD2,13,CASSQVREGTQYF,TGTGCCAGCAGCCAAGTCAGGGAGGGGACCCAGTACTTC
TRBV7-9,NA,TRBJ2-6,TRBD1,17,CASSLGQGAFGANVLTF,TGTGCCAGCAGCTTAGGACAGGGGGCGTTTGGGGCCAACGTCCTGACTTTC
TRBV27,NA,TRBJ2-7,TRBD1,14,CASRERQGSYEQYF,TGTGCCAGCAGGGAAAGACAGGGCTCCTACGAGCAGTACTTC
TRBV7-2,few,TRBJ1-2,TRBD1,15,CASRTTQGSYYGYTF,TGTGCCAGCAGAACTACACAGGGGAGTTACTATGGCTACACCTTC
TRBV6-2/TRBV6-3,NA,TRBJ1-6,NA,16,CASSPLPGGDNSPLHF,TGTGCCAGCAGCCCTCTCCCCGGGGGGGATAATTCACCCCTCCACTTT
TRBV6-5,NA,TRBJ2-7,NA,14,CASQNTGSTYEQYF,TGTGCCAGCCAAAATACAGGGTCCACCTACGAGCAGTACTTC
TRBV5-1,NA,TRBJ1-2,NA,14,CASSLSAGNYGYTF,TGCGCCAGCAGCTTGTCCGCGGGTAACTATGGCTACACCTTC
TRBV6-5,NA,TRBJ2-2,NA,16,CASSYSLGGTTGELFF,TGTGCCAGCAGTTACTCACTCGGGGGTACAACCGGGGAGCTGTTTTTT
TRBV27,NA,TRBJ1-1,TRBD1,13,CASIGQGILAAFF,TGTGCCAGTATAGGACAGGGAATTCTCGCAGCTTTCTTT
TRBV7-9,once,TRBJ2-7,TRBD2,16,CASSSGLAGLKDEQYF,TGTGCCAGCAGCTCTGGACTAGCGGGCCTGAAGGACGAGCAGTACTTC
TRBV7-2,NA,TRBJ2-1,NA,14,CASSQDSSYNEQFF,TGTGCCAGCAGCCAGGACAGTTCCTACAATGAGCAGTTCTTC
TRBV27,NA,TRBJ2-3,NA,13,CASSLMTGDTQYF,TGTGCCAGCAGCTTAATGACGGGAGATACGCAGTATTTT
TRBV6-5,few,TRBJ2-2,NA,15,CATPTGTSNTGELFF,TGTGCCACCCCGACCGGGACTTCGAACACCGGGGAGCTGTTTTTT
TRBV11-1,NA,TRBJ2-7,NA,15,CASSLTGQSEYEQYF,TGTGCCAGCAGCTTAACCGGACAGTCAGAGTACGAGCAGTACTTC
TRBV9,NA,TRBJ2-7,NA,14,CASSVAEGGYEQYF,TGTGCCAGCAGCGTAGCGGAGGGAGGTTACGAGCAGTACTTC
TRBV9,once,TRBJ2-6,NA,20,CASSPQGTTKRFSGANVLTF,TGTGCCAGCAGCCCCCAGGGGACAACGAAAAGGTTCAGTGGGGCCAACGTCCTGACTTTC
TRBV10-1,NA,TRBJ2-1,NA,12,CASSESRGEQFF,TGCGCCAGCAGTGAGTCTAGGGGTGAGCAGTTCTTC
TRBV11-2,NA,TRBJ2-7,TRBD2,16,CASSRGGPRWPYEQYF,TGTGCCAGCAGCCGGGGGGGACCTCGATGGCCCTACGAGCAGTACTTC
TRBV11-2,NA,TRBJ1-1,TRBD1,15,CASSLGTGRGTEAFF,TGTGCCAGCAGCTTAGGGACAGGGAGAGGGACTGAAGCTTTCTTT
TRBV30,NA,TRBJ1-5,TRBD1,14,CAWSMGQRNQPQHF,TGTGCCTGGAGTATGGGACAGAGGAATCAGCCCCAGCATTTT
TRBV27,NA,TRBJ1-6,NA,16,CASSLMAGTTRSPLHF,TGTGCCAGCAGTTTAATGGCAGGGACTACACGTTCACCCCTCCACTTT
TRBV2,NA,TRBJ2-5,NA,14,CASSEGRVWETQYF,TGTGCCAGCAGTGAGGGCAGGGTGTGGGAGACCCAGTACTTC
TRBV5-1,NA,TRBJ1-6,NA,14,CASSLGQANSPLHF,TGCGCCAGCAGCTTGGGCCAGGCTAATTCACCCCTCCACTTT
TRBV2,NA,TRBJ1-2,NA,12,CASNGGNYGYTF,TGTGCCAGCAATGGGGGGAACTATGGCTACACCTTC
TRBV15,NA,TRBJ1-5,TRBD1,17,CATSLGQGARGNQPQHF,TGTGCCACCAGTCTGGGACAGGGGGCACGAGGCAATCAGCCCCAGCATTTT
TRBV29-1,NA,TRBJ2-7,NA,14,CGARKDTAFGEQYF,TGCGGGGCCCGCAAGGACACCGCTTTTGGCGAGCAGTACTTC
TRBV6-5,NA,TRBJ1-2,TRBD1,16,CASSYSDRGKNYGYTF,TGTGCCAGCAGTTACTCGGACAGGGGGAAAAACTATGGCTACACCTTC
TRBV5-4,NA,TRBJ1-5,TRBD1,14,CASRAGGPHRPQHF,TGTGCCAGCAGGGCAGGGGGTCCCCACAGGCCCCAGCATTTT
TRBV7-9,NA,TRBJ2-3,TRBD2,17,CASSLSGGGAWTDTQYF,TGTGCCAGCAGCCTGTCGGGCGGGGGGGCGTGGACAGATACGCAGTATTTT
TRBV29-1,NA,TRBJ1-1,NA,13,CSVGMSMNTEAFF,TGCAGCGTTGGTATGAGCATGAACACTGAAGCTTTCTTT
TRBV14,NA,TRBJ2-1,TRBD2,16,CASSQDLAGGHNEQFF,TGTGCCAGCAGCCAAGATCTGGCGGGGGGCCACAATGAGCAGTTCTTC
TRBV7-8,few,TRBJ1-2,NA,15,CASSSRDRGDYGYTF,TGTGCCAGCAGCTCTAGGGACCGGGGGGACTATGGCTACACCTTC
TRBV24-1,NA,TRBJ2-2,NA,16,CATSPQWGQNTGELFF,TGTGCCACCAGCCCCCAATGGGGACAGAACACCGGGGAGCTGTTTTTT
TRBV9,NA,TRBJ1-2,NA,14,CASSVDGGNYGYTF,TGTGCCAGCAGCGTAGACGGAGGTAACTATGGCTACACCTTC
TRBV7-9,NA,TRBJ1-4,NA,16,CASSPVGRLRDEKLFF,TGTGCCAGCAGTCCCGTCGGTCGACTAAGGGATGAAAAACTGTTTTTT
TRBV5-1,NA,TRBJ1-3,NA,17,CASSPGLEFYSGNTIYF,TGCGCCAGCAGCCCCGGACTTGAGTTCTACTCTGGAAACACCATATATTTT
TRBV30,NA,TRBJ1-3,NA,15,CAWSVGGTAGNTIYF,TGTGCCTGGAGTGTAGGGGGAACGGCTGGAAACACCATATATTTT
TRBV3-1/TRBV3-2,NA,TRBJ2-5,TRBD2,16,CASSQELAGVQETQYF,TGTGCCAGCAGCCAAGAGTTAGCGGGGGTACAAGAGACCCAGTACTTC
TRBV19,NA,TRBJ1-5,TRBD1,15,CASSTAGTGNQPQHF,TGTGCCAGTAGTACGGCCGGGACAGGGAATCAGCCCCAGCATTTT
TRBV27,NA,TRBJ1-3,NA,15,CASSLLGGSGNTIYF,TGTGCCAGCAGTTTGTTGGGAGGCTCTGGAAACACCATATATTTT
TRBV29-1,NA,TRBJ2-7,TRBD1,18,CSVRSTGGSVGGIYEQYF,TGCAGCGTCCGTTCGACAGGGGGATCTGTCGGAGGGATCTACGAGCAGTACTTC
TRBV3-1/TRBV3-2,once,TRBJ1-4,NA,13,CASSQDEREKLFF,TGTGCCAGCAGCCAAGATGAACGGGAAAAACTGTTTTTT
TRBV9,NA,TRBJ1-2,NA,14,CASSVEGRAYGYTF,TGTGCCAGCAGCGTAGAGGGCAGGGCGTATGGCTACACCTTC
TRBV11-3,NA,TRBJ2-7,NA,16,CASSVGPVRDSYEQYF,TGTGCCAGCAGCGTAGGTCCAGTACGGGACTCCTACGAGCAGTACTTC
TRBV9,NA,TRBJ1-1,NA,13,CASSPRDIRQAFF,TGTGCCAGCAGCCCCCGGGACATACGACAAGCTTTCTTT
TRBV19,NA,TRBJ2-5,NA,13,CASRGRGQETQYF,TGTGCCAGTAGAGGCAGGGGCCAAGAGACCCAGTACTTC
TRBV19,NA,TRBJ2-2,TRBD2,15,CASSMVPAGSTELFF,TGTGCCAGTAGTATGGTTCCAGCGGGGTCGACGGAGCTGTTTTTT
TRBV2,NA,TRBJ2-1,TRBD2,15,CASSESSGLAGVEFF,TGTGCCAGCAGTGAATCATCGGGACTAGCGGGGGTAGAGTTCTTC
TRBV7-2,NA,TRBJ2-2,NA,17,CASSLVAGRVGTGELFF,TGTGCCAGCAGCTTAGTTGCAGGGCGTGTAGGCACCGGGGAGCTGTTTTTT
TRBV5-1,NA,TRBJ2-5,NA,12,CASSLTGETQYF,TGCGCCAGCAGCTTGACAGGAGAGACCCAGTACTTC
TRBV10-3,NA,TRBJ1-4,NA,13,CAISEAADEKLFF,TGTGCCATCAGTGAGGCAGCGGATGAAAAACTGTTTTTT